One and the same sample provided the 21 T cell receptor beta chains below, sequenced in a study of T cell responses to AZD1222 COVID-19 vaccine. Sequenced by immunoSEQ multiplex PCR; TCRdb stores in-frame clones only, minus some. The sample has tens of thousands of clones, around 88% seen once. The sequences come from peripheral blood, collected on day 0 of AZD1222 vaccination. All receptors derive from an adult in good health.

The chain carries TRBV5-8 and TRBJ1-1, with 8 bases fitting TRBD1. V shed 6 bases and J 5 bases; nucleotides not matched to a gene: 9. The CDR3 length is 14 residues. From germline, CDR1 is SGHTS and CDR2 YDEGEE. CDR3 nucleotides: TGTGCCAGCAAACCCCGACAGGGGCGGACTGAAGCTTTCTTT. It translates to CASKPRQGRTEAFF.

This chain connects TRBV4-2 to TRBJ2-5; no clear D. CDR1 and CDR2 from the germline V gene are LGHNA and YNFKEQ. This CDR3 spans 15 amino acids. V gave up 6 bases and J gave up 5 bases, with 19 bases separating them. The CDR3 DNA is TGTGCCAGCAGTCTCTCCGATAGGGTAGGGGAGACCCAGTACTTC. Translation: CASSLSDRVGETQYF.

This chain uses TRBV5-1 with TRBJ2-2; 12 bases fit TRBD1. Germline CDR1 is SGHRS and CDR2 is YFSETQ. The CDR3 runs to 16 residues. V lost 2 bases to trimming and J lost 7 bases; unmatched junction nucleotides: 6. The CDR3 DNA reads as TGCGCCAGCAGCTTAACGGGACAGGGGGCGTTCGGGGAGCTGTTTTTT. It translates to CASSLTGQGAFGELFF.

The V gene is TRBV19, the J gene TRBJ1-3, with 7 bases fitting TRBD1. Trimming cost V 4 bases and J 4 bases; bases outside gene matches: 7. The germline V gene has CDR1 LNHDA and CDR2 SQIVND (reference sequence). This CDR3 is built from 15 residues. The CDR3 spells CASSNPGGAGNTIYF. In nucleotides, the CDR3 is TGTGCCAGTAGTAACCCAGGGGGAGCCGGAAACACCATATATTTT.

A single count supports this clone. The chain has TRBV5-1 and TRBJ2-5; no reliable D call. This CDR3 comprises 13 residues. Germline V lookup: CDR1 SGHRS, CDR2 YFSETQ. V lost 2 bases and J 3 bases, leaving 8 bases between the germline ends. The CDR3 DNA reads TGCGCCAGCAGCTTTGGTGGGGAAGAGACCCAGTACTTC. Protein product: CASSFGGEETQYF. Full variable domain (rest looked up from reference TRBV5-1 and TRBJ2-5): KAGVTQTPRYLIKTRGQQVTLSCSPISGHRSVSWYQQTPGQGLQFLFEYFSETQRNKGNFPGRFSGRQFSNSRSEMNVSTLELGDSALYLCASSFGGEETQYFGPGTRLLVL.

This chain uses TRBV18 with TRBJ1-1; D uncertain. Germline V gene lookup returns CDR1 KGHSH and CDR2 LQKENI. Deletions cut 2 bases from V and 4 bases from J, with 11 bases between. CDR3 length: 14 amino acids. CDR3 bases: TGTGCCAGCTCACCAAGAAGGAGGACCACTGAAGCTTTCTTT. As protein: CASSPRRRTTEAFF.

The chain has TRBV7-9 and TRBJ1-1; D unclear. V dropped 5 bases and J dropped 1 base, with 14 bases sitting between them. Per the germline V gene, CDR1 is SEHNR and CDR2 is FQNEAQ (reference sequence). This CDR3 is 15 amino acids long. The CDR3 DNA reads TGTGCCAGCAGCCACCGAAGGGCGGGGAACACTGAAGCTTTCTTT. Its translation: CASSHRRAGNTEAFF.

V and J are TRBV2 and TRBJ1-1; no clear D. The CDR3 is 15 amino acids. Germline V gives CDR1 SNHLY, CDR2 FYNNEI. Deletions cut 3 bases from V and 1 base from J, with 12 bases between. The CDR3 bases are TGTGCCAGCAGTGATTTGGGAGCGGAGAACACTGAAGCTTTCTTT. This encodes CASSDLGAENTEAFF.

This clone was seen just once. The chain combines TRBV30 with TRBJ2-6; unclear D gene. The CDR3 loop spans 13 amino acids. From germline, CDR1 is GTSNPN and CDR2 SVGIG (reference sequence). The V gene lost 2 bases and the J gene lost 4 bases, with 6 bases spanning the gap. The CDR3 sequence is CAWSLRGANVLTF. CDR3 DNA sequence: TGTGCCTGGAGTTTAAGGGGGGCCAACGTCCTGACTTTC.

The CDR3 DNA reads TGTGCCAGCAGTTACTCGTTTACGGGGATACAAGAGACCCAGTACTTC. It translates to CASSYSFTGIQETQYF. V gene TRBV6-5 combines with J gene TRBJ2-5, with TRBD2 as a possible D gene (5 bases). Germline V gene data show CDR1 as MNHEY and CDR2 as SVGAGI. Trimming removed 0 bases at V and 2 bases at J, with 13 bases between. The CDR3 is made up of 16 amino acids.

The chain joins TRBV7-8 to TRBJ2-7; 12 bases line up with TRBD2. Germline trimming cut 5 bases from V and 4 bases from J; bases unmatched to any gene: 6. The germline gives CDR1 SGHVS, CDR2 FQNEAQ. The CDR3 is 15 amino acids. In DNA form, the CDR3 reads TGTGCCAGCAGCCAGACTAGCGGGAGATCTTACGAGCAGTACTTC. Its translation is CASSQTSGRSYEQYF.

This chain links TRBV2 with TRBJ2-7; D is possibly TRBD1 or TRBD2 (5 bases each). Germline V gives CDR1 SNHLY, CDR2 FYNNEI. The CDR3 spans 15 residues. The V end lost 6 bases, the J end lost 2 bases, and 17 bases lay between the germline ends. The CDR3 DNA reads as TGTGCCAGCAGCCCTACGGGACGGGGCCCCTACGAGCAGTACTTC. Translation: CASSPTGRGPYEQYF.

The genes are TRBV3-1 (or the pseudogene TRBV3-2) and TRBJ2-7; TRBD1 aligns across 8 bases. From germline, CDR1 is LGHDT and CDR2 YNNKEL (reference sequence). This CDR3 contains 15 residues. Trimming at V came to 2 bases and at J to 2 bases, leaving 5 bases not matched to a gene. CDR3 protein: CASSQMGTGAYEQYF. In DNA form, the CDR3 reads TGTGCCAGCAGCCAAATGGGGACAGGAGCCTACGAGCAGTACTTC.

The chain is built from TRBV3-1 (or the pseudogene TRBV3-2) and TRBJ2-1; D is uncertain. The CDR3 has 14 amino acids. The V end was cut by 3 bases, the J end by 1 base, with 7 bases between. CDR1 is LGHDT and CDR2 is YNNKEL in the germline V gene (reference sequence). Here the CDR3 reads CASSQGRSYNEQFF. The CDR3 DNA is TGTGCCAGCAGCCAGGGCAGGTCCTACAATGAGCAGTTCTTC.

The CDR3 spells CASSLKRESTDTQYF. Here the CDR3 DNA reads TGTGCCAGCAGTTTAAAGCGGGAGTCTACAGATACGCAGTATTTT. The gene calls are TRBV28 and TRBJ2-3; 8 nucleotides line up with TRBD2. Germline V CDR1 and CDR2: MDHEN, SYDVKM. The CDR3 has 15 residues. V lost 2 bases and J lost 3; bases outside the gene matches: 4.

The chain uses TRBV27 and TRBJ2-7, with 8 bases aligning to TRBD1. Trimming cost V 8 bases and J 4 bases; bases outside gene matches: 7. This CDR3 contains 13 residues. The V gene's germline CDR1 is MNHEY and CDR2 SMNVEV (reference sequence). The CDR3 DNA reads TGTGCCAGCGGACAGGGCGAGATTTACGAGCAGTACTTC. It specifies CASGQGEIYEQYF.

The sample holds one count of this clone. The CDR3 DNA reads TGTGCCAGCAGTGTTCGCGGGTATGGCTACACCTTC. Translating gives CASSVRGYGYTF. The J gene is TRBJ1-2, the V gene TRBV28, with D uncertain. Trimming stripped 5 bases from V and 5 bases from J, with 9 bases between. The CDR3 spans 12 residues. Germline-derived CDR1 and CDR2 are MDHEN and SYDVKM.

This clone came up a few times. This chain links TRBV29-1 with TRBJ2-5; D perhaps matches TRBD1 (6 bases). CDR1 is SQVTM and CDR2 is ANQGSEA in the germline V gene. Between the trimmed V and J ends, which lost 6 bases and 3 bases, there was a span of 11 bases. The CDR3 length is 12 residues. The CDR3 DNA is TGCAGCGTGTATACAGGGAAAGAGACCCAGTACTTC. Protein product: CSVYTGKETQYF.

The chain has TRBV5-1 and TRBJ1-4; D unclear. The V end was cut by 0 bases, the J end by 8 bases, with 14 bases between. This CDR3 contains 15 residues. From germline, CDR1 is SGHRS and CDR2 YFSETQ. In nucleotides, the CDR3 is TGCGCCAGCAGCTTGGCCTTCGGTATTAACGAAAAACTGTTTTTT. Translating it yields CASSLAFGINEKLFF.

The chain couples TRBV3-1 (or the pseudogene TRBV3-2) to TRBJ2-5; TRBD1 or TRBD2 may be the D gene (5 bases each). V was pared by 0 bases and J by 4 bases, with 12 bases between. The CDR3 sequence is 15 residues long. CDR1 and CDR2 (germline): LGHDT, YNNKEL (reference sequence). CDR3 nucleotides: TGTGCCAGCAGCCAAGATTGGGGGAGTCGAGAGACCCAGTACTTC. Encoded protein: CASSQDWGSRETQYF.

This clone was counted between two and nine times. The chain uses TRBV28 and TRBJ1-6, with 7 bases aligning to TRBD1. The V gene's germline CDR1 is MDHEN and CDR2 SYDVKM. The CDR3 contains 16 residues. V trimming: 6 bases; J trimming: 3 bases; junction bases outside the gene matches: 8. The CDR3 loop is CASSSERDSYNSPLHF. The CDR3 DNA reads TGTGCCAGCAGCTCCGAACGGGACAGCTATAATTCACCCCTCCACTTT.